Presented here are 7 T cell receptor beta chains from one specimen sequenced in a study of OX40 agonist ivuxolimab in advanced cancers. Libraries were constructed by the immunoSEQ multiplex PCR assay. TCRdb carries this immuneACCESS record with in-frame sequences only. Its versions omit some clonotypes, under half of them owing to an unresolved V gene in the studies checked, with the rest unexplained. The sample contains roughly 60,000 clones, roughly 83% of them found a single time. The ten top clones hold under 3% of the sample. This sample comprised CD4+ or CD8+ T cells sorted from blood, obtained in a trial of the OX40 agonist ivuxolimab. These receptors were obtained from an adult with an advanced solid tumor such as melanoma, head and neck, liver or kidney cancer.

The chain couples TRBV10-3 to TRBJ2-3; D might be TRBD1 (6 bases). Germline V lookup: CDR1 ENHRY, CDR2 SYGVKD. The CDR3 length is 11 residues. The V and J ends lost 11 bases and 4 bases respectively, with 10 bases between them. CDR3 protein: CALGTPDTQYF. The CDR3 DNA reads as TGTGCCTTAGGGACACCAGATACGCAGTATTTT.

The rearrangement links TRBV19 to TRBJ2-2, with TRBD1 as a possible D gene (7 bases). Per germline, CDR1 LNHDA and CDR2 SQIVND (reference sequence). The CDR3 spans 15 residues. The V end was cut by 6 bases, the J end by 4 bases, with 15 bases between. DNA for the CDR3: TGTGCCAGTAGAAGACAGGGAGGCGGCACCGGGGAGCTGTTTTTT. It translates to CASRRQGGGTGELFF.

The chain employs TRBV6-1 and TRBJ2-7, with D hard to call. CDR1 and CDR2 (germline): MNHNS, SASEGT. V was clipped by 3 bases and J by 1 base, with 13 bases between them. The CDR3 is made up of 15 amino acids. The CDR3 region is CASSELGSLSYEQYF. CDR3 nucleotide sequence: TGTGCCAGCAGTGAGTTGGGCAGTTTGTCCTACGAGCAGTACTTC.

This sequence joins TRBV2 and TRBJ2-2, with TRBD2 matching over 11 bases. V trimming: 2 bases; J trimming: 4 bases; junction bases outside the gene matches: 0. The length of the CDR3 is 15 residues. Germline loops: CDR1 SNHLY, CDR2 FYNNEI. CDR3 DNA: TGTGCCAGCAGTGAACTAGCGGGGGGCACCGGGGAGCTGTTTTTT. Translated, it gives CASSELAGGTGELFF.

J is TRBJ1-4 and V is TRBV28; D remains unclear. Per the germline V gene, CDR1 is MDHEN and CDR2 is SYDVKM. The V end lost 5 bases, the J end lost 0 bases, and 16 bases lay between the germline ends. The CDR3 length is 17 residues. In DNA form, the CDR3 reads TGTGCCAGCAGTCCTCACACCCCGGGATCAACTAATGAAAAACTGTTTTTT. Amino acid sequence: CASSPHTPGSTNEKLFF.

This sequence joins TRBV5-1 and TRBJ1-2, with D possibly matching TRBD1 (5 bases). V was cut by 4 bases and J by 4 bases, with 14 bases left in between. This CDR3 is built from 14 residues. The germline CDR1 and CDR2 sequences are SGHRS and YFSETQ. As DNA, the CDR3 is TGCGCCAGCAGCCCCGACAGACTGCCCTATGGCTACACCTTC. Translating gives CASSPDRLPYGYTF.

This clone was seen only once. J is TRBJ1-5 and V is TRBV19; D not resolved. V gave up 8 bases and J gave up 4 bases, with 18 bases separating them. The germline V gene has CDR1 LNHDA and CDR2 SQIVND (reference sequence). The CDR3 is 15 amino acids. CDR3 coding DNA: TGTGCCAGTGAAGAGAGGCAGCGCGGGAATCAGCCCCAGCATTTT. Translated: CASEERQRGNQPQHF.